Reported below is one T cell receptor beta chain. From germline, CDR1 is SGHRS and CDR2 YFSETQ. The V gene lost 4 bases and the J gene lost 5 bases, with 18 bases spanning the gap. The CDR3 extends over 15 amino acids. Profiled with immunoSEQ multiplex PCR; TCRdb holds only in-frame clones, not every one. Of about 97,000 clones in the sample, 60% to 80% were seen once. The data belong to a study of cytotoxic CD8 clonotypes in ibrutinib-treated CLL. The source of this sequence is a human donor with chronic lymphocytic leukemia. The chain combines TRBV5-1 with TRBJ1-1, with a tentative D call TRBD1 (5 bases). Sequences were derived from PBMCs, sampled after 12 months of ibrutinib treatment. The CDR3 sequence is CASSPEGASRTEAFF. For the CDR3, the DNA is TGCGCCAGCAGCCCAGAAGGGGCGAGCCGGACTGAAGCTTTCTTT.